Each of the 15 T cell receptor beta chains below was sequenced from the same sample in a study of blood T cell repertoires in COVID-19. Some clones are missing from TCRdb's copy, which holds only in-frame ones; the method was immunoSEQ multiplex PCR. The data contain some 40,000 clones, approximately 85% of them seen just once; the ten biggest clones take up roughly 33%. Material: peripheral blood. All receptors derive from a woman older than 75 with acute or convalescent COVID-19.

CDR3 amino acids: CASSPQGSYEQYF. CDR3 nucleotides: TGCGCCAGCAGCCCACAGGGGTCCTACGAGCAGTACTTC. The V and J genes are TRBV5-1 and TRBJ2-7; 7 bases align to TRBD1. In germline, CDR1 is SGHRS, CDR2 YFSETQ. V trimming: 4 bases; J trimming: 1 base; junction bases outside the gene matches: 2. The CDR3 sequence is 13 residues long.

The chain links TRBV11-2 to TRBJ2-5; 7 bases fit TRBD1. Germline CDR1 SGHAT, CDR2 FQNNGV. V gave up 5 bases and J gave up 5 bases; unmatched junction bases: 8. The CDR3 is 14 residues long. Written as DNA, the CDR3 is TGTGCCAGCAGCCGTGACAGGGCGGAGGAGACCCAGTACTTC. This sequence encodes CASSRDRAEETQYF.

This clone was recorded a few times. The J gene is TRBJ2-1, the V gene TRBV7-9; D is undetermined. Looked up from germline, CDR1 is SEHNR and CDR2 is FQNEAQ (reference sequence). V was trimmed by 2 bases and J by 1 base, leaving 9 bases between them. The CDR3 runs to 15 residues. The CDR3: CASSLTRVSYNEQFF. The CDR3, as DNA: TGTGCCAGCAGCTTAACGCGAGTATCCTACAATGAGCAGTTCTTC.

The rearrangement links TRBV10-3 to TRBJ2-7, with 7 positions matching TRBD2. Germline V gene lookup returns CDR1 ENHRY and CDR2 SYGVKD. J lost 0 bases, V lost 2 bases, and 7 bases had no gene match. The CDR3 totals 16 residues. CDR3 in amino acids: CAISEGGSGSSYEQYF. The CDR3 DNA reads TGTGCCATCAGTGAGGGCGGGAGCGGCAGCTCCTACGAGCAGTACTTC.

This clone appeared a few times. The rearrangement links TRBV5-1 to TRBJ1-6, with D possibly TRBD1 on 6 matching bases. V was pared by 2 bases and J by 6 bases, with 15 bases between. The V gene's germline CDR1 is SGHRS and CDR2 YFSETQ. This CDR3 is built from 16 residues. CDR3 DNA sequence: TGCGCCAGCAGCTTAGACCAGGGGTCGGCTAATTCACCCCTCCACTTT. Translation gives CASSLDQGSANSPLHF.

The chain couples TRBV27 to TRBJ2-1; a weak D match, TRBD2 (6 bases). The germline V and J ends were trimmed by 4 bases and 4 bases, with 11 bases remaining between them. CDR1 MNHEY and CDR2 SMNVEV come from the germline V gene (reference sequence). The CDR3 is 14 residues long. The DNA for the CDR3 is TGTGCCAGCAGTTCCCCGGGACTGTACAATGAGCAGTTCTTC. It specifies CASSSPGLYNEQFF.

This clone was seen more than once but under ten times. V usage is TRBV9 and J usage is TRBJ2-2, with 7 bases fitting TRBD1. The junction had 6 bases not matched to a gene; V was cut back by 7 bases and J by 3 bases. Per germline, CDR1 SGDLS and CDR2 YYNGEE. CDR3 size: 14 residues. The CDR3 spells CASSETGHTGELFF. CDR3 in DNA: TGTGCCAGCTCCGAGACAGGGCACACCGGGGAGCTGTTTTTT. The variable domain in full, completed from reference TRBV9 and TRBJ2-2, reads DSGVTQTPKHLITATGQRVTLRCSPRSGDLSVYWYQQSLDQGLQFLIQYYNGEERAKGNILERFSAQQFPDLHSELNLSSLELGDSALYFCASSETGHTGELFFGEGSRLTVL.

The chain recombines TRBV11-2 with TRBJ2-5, with D tentatively TRBD2 (5 bases). The CDR3 runs to 13 residues. Trimming pared 8 bases from V and 2 bases from J, leaving 12 bases between. CDR1 and CDR2 from the germline V gene are SGHAT and FQNNGV. The CDR3 protein is CASSSGIQETQYF. CDR3 DNA: TGTGCCAGCTCTTCCGGGATACAAGAGACCCAGTACTTC.

The V and J genes are TRBV5-1 and TRBJ2-1; no reliable D call. Looked up from germline, CDR1 is SGHRS and CDR2 is YFSETQ. Trimming left V 2 bases short and J 0 bases short, with 12 bases between. The CDR3 loop spans 16 amino acids. The CDR3 nucleotides read TGCGCCAGCAGCTTTATCTCCTCCTACTCCTACAATGAGCAGTTCTTC. As protein: CASSFISSYSYNEQFF.

This chain links TRBV2 with TRBJ1-5; TRBD1 might be the D (6 bases). Germline loops: CDR1 SNHLY, CDR2 FYNNEI. Trimming shortened V by 4 bases and J by 5 bases, and 18 bases separated the two germline ends. CDR3 length: 16 amino acids. The CDR3 DNA sequence: TGTGCCAGCAGTGCCTCGCCCCAGGGGTTGGATCAGCCCCAGCATTTT. It codes for CASSASPQGLDQPQHF.

V usage is TRBV7-6 and J usage is TRBJ2-1; 9 positions agree with TRBD2. The CDR3 runs to 15 residues. Trimming cost V 2 bases and J 7 bases; bases outside gene matches: 6. CDR1 is SGHVS and CDR2 is FNYEAQ in the germline V gene. The DNA for the CDR3 is TGTGCCAGCAGCTTATTTGCGGGAGGGCAAAATGAGCAGTTCTTC. This encodes CASSLFAGGQNEQFF.

This clone was recorded once. The V gene is TRBV3-1 (or the pseudogene TRBV3-2), the J gene TRBJ2-3, with D possibly TRBD2 on 5 matching bases. CDR3 size: 15 residues. The ends were cut back, 4 bases at V and 1 base at J, with 12 bases in the middle. Germline-derived CDR1 and CDR2 are LGHDT and YNNKEL (reference sequence). The chain's CDR3 is CASSLQAGGTDTQYF. Here the CDR3 DNA reads TGTGCCAGCAGCCTTCAGGCCGGGGGCACAGATACGCAGTATTTT.

V usage is TRBV11-3 and J usage is TRBJ2-2; D may be TRBD2 (7 bases). The CDR3 has 14 amino acids. From germline, CDR1 is SGHNT and CDR2 YENEEA. Trimming left V 5 bases short and J 6 bases short, with 13 bases between. CDR3 nucleotide sequence: TGTGCCAGCAGCCTCGGGGGGCGCCCCGGGGAGCTGTTTTTT. This sequence encodes CASSLGGRPGELFF. Drawing the rest from reference TRBV11-3 and TRBJ2-2, the complete variable domain is EAGVVQSPRYKIIEKKQPVAFWCNPISGHNTLYWYLQNLGQGPELLIRYENEEAVDDSQLPKDRFSAERLKGVDSTLKIQPAELGDSAVYLCASSLGGRPGELFFGEGSRLTVL.

The chain carries TRBV10-2 and TRBJ2-1; D remains unclear. Per germline, CDR1 WSHSY and CDR2 SAAADI. The CDR3 length is 15 residues. Trimming pared 5 bases from V and 8 bases from J, leaving 19 bases between. The CDR3 here is CASSFQKDAVDEQFF. In DNA, the CDR3 is TGCGCCAGCAGTTTCCAGAAGGATGCGGTTGATGAGCAGTTCTTC.

The sample holds a few counts of this clone. This chain joins TRBV4-1 and TRBJ2-1, with 9 bases aligning to TRBD2. V gave up 1 base and J gave up 5 bases; unmatched junction bases: 12. The length of the CDR3 is 18 residues. From germline, CDR1 is MGHRA and CDR2 YSYEKL. In nucleotides, the CDR3 is TGCGCCAGCAGCCAAGCCTCGCTGCTGGGACTAGCAAACAATGAGCAGTTCTTC. This gives the protein CASSQASLLGLANNEQFF.